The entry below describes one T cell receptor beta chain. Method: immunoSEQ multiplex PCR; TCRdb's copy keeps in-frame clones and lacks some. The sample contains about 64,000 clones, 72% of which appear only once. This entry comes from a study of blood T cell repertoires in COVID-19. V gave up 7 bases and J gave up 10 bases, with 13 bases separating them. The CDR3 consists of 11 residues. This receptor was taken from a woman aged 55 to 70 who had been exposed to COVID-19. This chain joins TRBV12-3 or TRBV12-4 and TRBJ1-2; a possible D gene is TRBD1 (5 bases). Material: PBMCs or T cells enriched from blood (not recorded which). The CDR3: CASTSGGDYTF. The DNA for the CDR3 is TGTGCCAGCACCTCGGGGGGAGACTACACCTTC.